Listed here are 32 T cell receptor beta chains from one sample, sequenced in a study of molecular identifiers for immune sequencing clone quantification. TCRdb used MiXCR to reprocess the PCR reads, holding one entry per CDR3 protein. The table records more than 550,000 distinct CDR3 sequences, about 25% of them present only once. The specimen was naive CD8+ T cells from blood, with Jurkat cell RNA spiked in. Subset in this sample: FACS-sorted CD8+CD4-CCR7+CD45RA+ naive T cells. All receptors come from a human donor in good health. Some libraries in this study had Jurkat cell RNA spiked in.

This clonotype was counted between two and nine times. The V gene is TRBV4-2, the J gene TRBJ2-7, with a tentative D call TRBD2 (5 bases). The CDR3 loop spans 16 amino acids. V shed 1 base and J shed 0 bases, with 13 bases lying between them. Germline V CDR1 and CDR2: LGHNA, YNFKEQ. The CDR3 DNA reads TGTGCCAGCAGCCAAGTTAAGCTAGCCGGCTCCTACGAGCAGTACTTC. It is translated as CASSQVKLAGSYEQYF.

This clonotype was counted between two and nine times. The rearrangement joins TRBV30 to TRBJ2-3; no clear D. The CDR3 is made up of 13 amino acids. Trimming removed 0 bases from V and 2 bases from J, with 6 bases in between. Germline CDR1 and CDR2: GTSNPN and SVGIG (reference sequence). Here the CDR3 DNA reads TGTGCCTGGAGTGTCCTTTTCACAGATACGCAGTATTTT. It is translated as CAWSVLFTDTQYF.

The V and J genes are TRBV24-1 and TRBJ2-1; no firm D call. Germline V CDR1 and CDR2: KGHDR, SFDVKD. The CDR3 sequence is 16 residues long. Trimming left V 5 bases short and J 5 bases short, with 18 bases between. CDR3 nucleotide sequence: TGTGCCACCAGTGCCGGAGCGTCCCGACGTGACAATGAGCAGTTCTTC. Protein: CATSAGASRRDNEQFF.

Turning to this clonotype: A read error may account for a junction end that differs from germline. J is TRBJ2-5 and V is TRBV4-3; 15 nucleotides match TRBD2. The germline V gene has CDR1 LGHNA and CDR2 YSLEER. The CDR3 totals 17 residues. The CDR3 coding sequence is TGCGCCGGCAGCCCGGGACTAGCGGGAGGAGGGGGAGAGACCCAGTACTTC. It encodes CAGSPGLAGGGGETQYF.

The DNA for the CDR3 is TGTGCCAGCAGTCCACAGACAGGGGGCTTCATGGATACGCAGTATTTT. Translating it yields CASSPQTGGFMDTQYF. The chain joins TRBV27 to TRBJ2-3; 10 bases align to TRBD1. This CDR3 has 16 amino acids. The germline V gene encodes CDR1 MNHEY and CDR2 SMNVEV (reference sequence). With 5 bases clipped from V and 6 bases from J, the junction kept 11 bases outside the gene matches.

This clonotype has only a few counts. The chain employs TRBV19 and TRBJ2-3; D ambiguous. V was pared by 5 bases and J by 2 bases, with 8 bases between. CDR1 and CDR2 from the germline V gene are LNHDA and SQIVND (reference sequence). This CDR3 has 13 residues. The chain's CDR3 is CASSQLSTDTQYF. The CDR3 coding sequence is TGTGCCAGTAGTCAACTCTCCACAGATACGCAGTATTTT.

J is TRBJ1-1 and V is TRBV7-9; D is uncertain. The V gene lost 1 base and the J gene lost 7 bases, with 16 bases spanning the gap. Per germline, CDR1 SEHNR and CDR2 FQNEAQ (reference sequence). The CDR3 extends over 15 amino acids. CDR3 residues: CASSLDPGPRYEAFF. CDR3 bases: TGTGCCAGCAGCTTAGACCCCGGGCCCCGTTATGAAGCTTTCTTT. Filled out from reference TRBV7-9 and TRBJ1-1, the complete variable domain reads DTGVSQNPRHKITKRGQNVTFRCDPISEHNRLYWYRQTLGQGPEFLTYFQNEAQLEKSRLLSDRFSAERPKGSFSTLEIQRTEQGDSAMYLCASSLDPGPRYEAFFGQGTRLTVV.

The chain has TRBV5-6 and TRBJ1-1; no definite D call. This CDR3 region has 14 residues. Germline CDR1 reads SGHDT; CDR2 reads YYEEEE. Trimming took off 3 bases at V and 4 bases at J, with 13 bases between the two ends. CDR3 coding DNA: TGTGCCAGCAGCTCTCTGGACCCGGGCACTGAAGCTTTCTTT. This sequence encodes CASSSLDPGTEAFF.

This clonotype appeared a few times. The chain employs TRBV13 and TRBJ1-3, with a possible D match to TRBD1 (5 bases). V was shortened by 5 bases and J by 4 bases, with 15 bases between the two germline ends. The CDR3 totals 15 residues. Germline loops: CDR1 PRHDT, CDR2 FYEKMQ (reference sequence). CDR3 amino acids: CASSPGAPDGNTIYF. In nucleotides, the CDR3 is TGTGCCAGCAGCCCTGGGGCGCCCGACGGAAACACCATATATTTT.

This clonotype came up many times. This chain connects TRBV29-1 to TRBJ2-3; TRBD2 aligns across 9 bases. This CDR3 is 13 amino acids long. Germline loops: CDR1 SQVTM, CDR2 ANQGSEA. Trimming cost V 7 bases and J 2 bases; bases outside gene matches: 4. CDR3 in amino acids: CSGRLADTDTQYF. For the CDR3, the DNA is TGCAGCGGCCGACTAGCGGACACAGATACGCAGTATTTT.

This clonotype occurred a few times. The chain is built from TRBV7-6 and TRBJ2-7; 7 nucleotides agree with TRBD1. J lost 4 bases, V lost 2 bases, and 8 bases had no gene match. The CDR3 spans 15 residues. In germline, CDR1 is SGHVS, CDR2 FNYEAQ. The DNA for the CDR3 is TGTGCCAGCAGCTTATTCTCCGGCAGGGGGTACGAGCAGTACTTC. It encodes CASSLFSGRGYEQYF.

Regarding this clonotype: Germline and junction disagree at one end, which may indicate a read error. The rearrangement uses TRBV6-1 and TRBJ1-6; D remains ambiguous. This CDR3 is 17 amino acids long. Germline V gene data show CDR1 as MNHNS and CDR2 as SASEGT. CDR3 DNA sequence: TGTGCCGGCAGTGAAGCTGAGGGTCAACGTGAGGATTCACCCCTCCACTTT. Its protein product is CAGSEAEGQREDSPLHF.

The chain has TRBV5-5 and TRBJ2-7; 12 bases are shared with TRBD1. The CDR3 is made up of 13 amino acids. CDR1 SGHKS and CDR2 YYEKEE come from the germline V gene (reference sequence). The J segment lost 9 bases and the V segment lost 2 bases, leaving 3 bases of the junction unmatched. The CDR3 loop is CASSFGTGGVQYF. As DNA, the CDR3 is TGTGCCAGCAGCTTTGGGACAGGGGGCGTGCAGTACTTC. Supplemented by reference TRBV5-5 and TRBJ2-7, the full variable domain reads DAGVTQSPTHLIKTRGQQVTLRCSPISGHKSVSWYQQVLGQGPQFIFQYYEKEERGRGNFPDRFSARQFPNYSSELNVNALLLGDSALYLCASSFGTGGVQYFGPGTRLTVT.

In the case of this clonotype: With a much larger clone just one base away, this may be a read error. This chain links TRBV3-1 with TRBJ2-3; D uncertain. Trimming removed 2 bases at V and 5 bases at J, with 5 bases between. The CDR3 consists of 12 residues. Germline CDR1 reads LGHDT; CDR2 reads YNNKEL (reference sequence). This CDR3 is CASSQTEDTQYF. The CDR3 bases are TGTGCCAGCAGCCAAACGGAAGATACGCAGTATTTT.

This rearrangement joins TRBV29-1 to TRBJ2-3, with 7 nucleotides matching TRBD2. V lost 8 bases and J lost 4; bases outside the gene matches: 9. CDR1 is SQVTM and CDR2 is ANQGSEA in the germline V gene. This CDR3 spans 13 amino acids. The CDR3 loop is CSKPSGSSDTQYF. DNA for the CDR3: TGCAGCAAACCTAGCGGAAGCTCAGATACGCAGTATTTT.

V gene TRBV6-6 combines with J gene TRBJ1-6; no firm D call. The V end was cut by 6 bases, the J end by 3 bases, with 12 bases between. CDR1 is MNHNY and CDR2 is SVGAGI in the germline V gene (reference sequence). The CDR3 length is 15 residues. The CDR3 DNA is TGTGCCAGCAGCCAAATGACGGACTATAATTCACCCCTCCACTTT. Its protein product is CASSQMTDYNSPLHF.

The table lists this clonotype with many counts. The chain uses TRBV28 and TRBJ2-7; 8 bases are shared with TRBD2. The CDR3 has 18 amino acids. The germline V gene has CDR1 MDHEN and CDR2 SYDVKM. The J segment lost 0 bases and the V segment lost 6 bases, leaving 16 bases of the junction unmatched. The CDR3 spells CASRTDRTSLGNSYEQYF. CDR3 coding DNA: TGTGCCAGCAGGACCGATAGGACTAGCCTGGGTAACTCCTACGAGCAGTACTTC. The whole variable domain, remainder taken from reference TRBV28 and TRBJ2-7, is DVKVTQSSRYLVKRTGEKVFLECVQDMDHENMFWYRQDPGLGLRLIYFSYDVKMKEKGDIPEGYSVSREKKERFSLILESASTNQTSMYLCASRTDRTSLGNSYEQYFGPGTRLTVT.

This clonotype was detected many times. The chain couples TRBV2 to TRBJ2-7; D may be TRBD1 (5 bases). The CDR3 extends over 15 amino acids. Germline V CDR1 and CDR2: SNHLY, FYNNEI. The germline V and J ends were trimmed by 0 bases and 1 base, with 10 bases remaining between them. Written as DNA, the CDR3 is TGTGCCAGCAGTGAAGCCTCGACAGCTTCCTACGAGCAGTACTTC. Its translation: CASSEASTASYEQYF.

This clonotype has just a few counts. This rearrangement joins TRBV30 to TRBJ2-7; D is ambiguous. With 1 base removed from V and 2 bases from J, the gap between germline ends came to 6 bases. CDR3 length equals 12 residues. Germline CDR1 and CDR2: GTSNPN and SVGIG (reference sequence). CDR3 residues: CAWSGQTYEQYF. The CDR3 DNA reads TGTGCCTGGAGTGGGCAGACCTACGAGCAGTACTTC.

This clonotype was observed a single time. The junction shows a germline mismatch at one end, possibly a read error. The chain has TRBV29-1 and TRBJ2-6; the D gene is possibly TRBD1 (6 bases). Germline values: CDR1 SQVTM, CDR2 ANQGSEA. This CDR3 spans 16 amino acids. The CDR3, as DNA: TGCAGCGTTGGCCAGGGGAAAGTTTCTGGGGCCAACGTCCAGCCTTTC. Its protein is CSVGQGKVSGANVQPF.

Of note for this clonotype: This may come from a read error, since a much larger clone is one base off. Because the CDR3 is missing its conserved closing phenylalanine or tryptophan, this is likely a read error. V gene TRBV30 combines with J gene TRBJ1-1, with D unclear. Germline values: CDR1 GTSNPN, CDR2 SVGIG (reference sequence). V shed 3 bases and J shed 0 bases, with 8 bases lying between them. This CDR3 has 13 amino acids. The CDR3 region is CAWSGLLNTEAFL. DNA for the CDR3: TGTGCCTGGAGCGGACTGCTGAACACTGAAGCTTTCCTT.

This clonotype appeared a few times. The genes are TRBV6-6 and TRBJ1-2; D might be TRBD1 (6 bases). Germline V gene lookup returns CDR1 MNHNY and CDR2 SVGAGI (reference sequence). CDR3 size: 14 residues. The V end lost 5 bases, the J end lost 0 bases, and 10 bases lay between the germline ends. The CDR3 DNA reads as TGTGCCAGCAGTAGGGACATCGCTAACTATGGCTACACCTTC. This encodes CASSRDIANYGYTF.

The DNA for the CDR3 is TGTGCCAGCAGTTCCACGTGGGGAAATATCGGCGGGGGGGAGGACAATGAGCAGTTCTTC. Encoded protein: CASSSTWGNIGGGEDNEQFF. The chain links TRBV7-6 to TRBJ2-1, with TRBD2 identical over 9 bases. This CDR3 has 20 residues. Germline values: CDR1 SGHVS, CDR2 FNYEAQ. With 6 bases clipped from V and 5 bases from J, the junction kept 23 bases outside the gene matches.

Concerning this clonotype: At one boundary the junction diverges from the germline segment, which might be a read error. The chain has TRBV19 and TRBJ1-6, with 10 bases fitting TRBD1. The CDR3 contains 20 residues. Germline V gene data show CDR1 as LNHDA and CDR2 as SQIVND (reference sequence). The CDR3 protein is CATSLVLPGQGSSYDSPLHF. Written as DNA, the CDR3 is TGTGCCACTTCCCTCGTCCTGCCGGGACAGGGGAGCTCCTATGATTCACCCCTCCACTTT.

Comments on this clonotype: Since a much larger clone is just one base distant, this may be a read error. The chain recombines TRBV4-3 with TRBJ2-1, with 12 bases identical to TRBD2. Germline V lookup: CDR1 LGHNA, CDR2 YSLEER. This CDR3 spans 17 amino acids. V gave up 3 bases and J gave up 8 bases; unmatched junction bases: 11. CDR3 in DNA: TGCGCCAGCAGCCACCTAGCGGGAGGGCCCGGGTACGATGAGCAGTTCTTC. Translation gives CASSHLAGGPGYDEQFF.

This clonotype has more than one count but fewer than ten. This chain uses TRBV12-3 or TRBV12-4 with TRBJ2-1; 10 bases fit TRBD2. The CDR3 is 15 amino acids. With V trimmed by 5 bases and J by 7 bases, 8 bases remained unmatched. The chain's CDR3 is CASSPTGLATNEQFF. For the CDR3, the DNA is TGTGCCAGCAGTCCGACGGGACTAGCGACGAATGAGCAGTTCTTC.

This clonotype was observed at least ten times. The chain has TRBV29-1 and TRBJ1-2; unclear D gene. Per germline, CDR1 SQVTM and CDR2 ANQGSEA. The CDR3 is made up of 12 amino acids. V was pared by 5 bases and J by 4 bases, with 11 bases between. DNA of the CDR3: TGCAGCGTTACGGAACCAAGCTATGGCTACACCTTC. Protein product: CSVTEPSYGYTF. Complete variable domain (other parts from reference TRBV29-1 and TRBJ1-2): SAVISQKPSRDICQRGTSLTIQCQVDSQVTMMFWYRQQPGQSLTLIATANQGSEATYESGFVIDKFPISRPNLTFSTLTVSNMSPEDSSIYLCSVTEPSYGYTFGSGTRLTVV.

This clonotype was counted a single time. This may stem from a read error, because a much larger clone lies one nucleotide away. This chain joins TRBV3-1 and TRBJ2-2, with D perhaps TRBD2 (5 bases). There are 15 residues in the CDR3. Germline-derived CDR1 and CDR2 are LGHDT and YNNKEL (reference sequence). The CDR3 is CASSHTRGGTGDLFF. The CDR3 nucleotides read TGTGCCAGCAGTCACACGCGCGGCGGCACCGGGGATCTGTTTTTT.

This clonotype was counted ten times or more. The rearrangement joins TRBV6-6 to TRBJ1-5; unclear D gene. This CDR3 has 11 residues. CDR1 and CDR2 from the germline V gene are MNHNY and SVGAGI (reference sequence). Trimming removed 6 bases at V and 6 bases at J, with 6 bases between. The CDR3 region has the DNA TGTGCCAGCAGGGATGGTCAGCCCCAGCATTTT. Protein sequence: CASRDGQPQHF.

This clonotype was seen repeatedly, ten times or more. The chain links TRBV2 to TRBJ2-2; D is possibly TRBD1 (5 bases). The V gene's germline CDR1 is SNHLY and CDR2 FYNNEI. This CDR3 is 12 amino acids long. V was clipped by 6 bases and J by 3 bases, with 5 bases between them. The CDR3 bases are TGTGCCAGCAGACAGGACACCGGGGAGCTGTTTTTT. It is translated as CASRQDTGELFF.

In this sample, this clonotype turned up many times. This rearrangement joins TRBV20-1 to TRBJ2-2; D unresolved. The CDR3 has 12 residues. CDR1 and CDR2 (germline): DFQATT, SNEGSKA (reference sequence). Trimming removed 1 base at V and 5 bases at J, with 5 bases between. This CDR3 is CSARVGTGELFF. The CDR3, as DNA: TGCAGTGCTAGAGTGGGGACCGGGGAGCTGTTTTTT.

Regarding this clonotype: One junction end does not reproduce the germline sequence, and a read error may be involved. CDR3 DNA sequence: TGCGCCAGCAGCCTTCGGCTCTTCGGGGAGCTGTTATTT. This translates into CASSLRLFGELLF. V usage is TRBV4-3 and J usage is TRBJ2-2, with D tentatively TRBD2 (5 bases). The CDR3 is made up of 13 amino acids. Germline V gene data show CDR1 as LGHNA and CDR2 as YSLEER.